Described below is a single TCR beta chain sequence and its context. Its antigen is currently not known. Qualities for individual bases were not recorded, and no much larger clone is one base off. Taken from the germline V gene, the CDR1 and CDR2 loops are SGHVS and FNYEAQ. Trimming at the junction amounts to 5 bases on V and 0 bases on J, and the germline ends lie 14 bases apart. From the cysteine up to the phenylalanine, the CDR3 has a length of 15 residues. CDR3 DNA only is kept here, 45 bases in frame from base 1. The data originate from a study of glioma-infiltrating T cells (dated by TCRdb to the mid-2010s). Study-wide context: Low-grade gliomas were represented by WHO grade II oligodendrogliomas or astrocytomas, and glioblastomas were represented by WHO grade IV tumors that were sampled at initial rather than recurrent diagnosis. To measure how far tissue and blood T-cell populations diverged, each tissue-infiltrating repertoire was compared against the peripheral blood repertoire of the same patient. Sequencing coverage of about 4- to 11-fold of around 1 million peripheral T cells was targeted for blood libraries. The study sequenced TCR alpha- and beta-chain repertoires from glioma tissue, from non-neoplastic brain tissue and from matched peripheral blood mononuclear cells. Glioma patients received dexamethasone for six or fewer days before surgery. The paired cohort was made up of three low-grade glioma patients, several primary glioblastoma patients and three non-glioma patients who contributed non-neoplastic brain tissue.

TCR alpha and beta CDR3 regions were amplified with the iRepertoire nested amplicon-rescue multiplex PCR (arm-PCR) platform from RNA. The input for one-step reverse transcription and amplification was roughly 100-450 ng of either tissue mRNA or PBMC total RNA. Following bead purification, Illumina adapters were added through a secondary multiplex PCR, and the libraries were then gel-purified between 200 and 400 bp. The libraries contained internal 6-nucleotide barcodes that were used for demultiplexing. The libraries were sequenced on an Illumina MiSeq using 2x220 or 2x250 nucleotide paired-end reads. The authors' pipeline ran thus. Paired reads were merged with FLASH 1.2.11 and aligned to the GRCh37 human genome with BWA-MEM before extracting TRA and TRB reads. For V and J assignment, an IMGT-derived reference of cassette sequences and CDR3 motifs that included pseudogenes was used. Three-frame translation of reads was performed, and productive CDR3s were defined as those with a C...FGXG motif and no stop codons. Clonotypes were defined as unique combinations of V-J cassette pair and CDR3 amino acid sequence. Filtering of reads was based on Hamming distance, with the threshold set by the sequence error rate of each sample in mapped regions. The raw public data were reprocessed by TCRdb itself: fastp quality trimming at Q25, MiXCR clonotype calling, in-frame beta chains only. Here each entry gathers all rows of one CDR3 protein and keeps the most common genes and DNA. TCRdb, rather than the study authors, made the V and J calls. This sample has about 400,000 distinct CDR3 sequences in its table, and 35% to 45% of those were observed once. The top ten hold more than 10% of the sample.

What the authors observed across the whole study: Group comparisons rested on small numbers: three non-neoplastic, three low-grade glioma and several glioblastoma patients. A signature set of shared blood CDR3 motifs marked patients with low tissue-blood divergence and was depleted in highly divergent patients. In non-neoplastic patients, VJ-independent divergence between tissue and blood fell below expectation, whereas in all gliomas, and especially in low-grade gliomas, the divergence rose above expectation. Very few CDR3 sequences were found to be shared between tissue and blood, and this scarcity was attributed to high CDR3 diversity and limited sampling.

Surgical brain or tumor specimens were cryofrozen in liquid nitrogen immediately after resection, and peripheral blood cells were collected concurrently. This sequence originates from a human donor with low-grade glioma or glioblastoma, undergoing nonglioma brain surgery, or in good health (not recorded which). The chain is assembled from TRBV7-6 and TRBJ2-7; there is no confident call for the D gene. The sample taken for sequencing was glioma tissue, nonneoplastic brain tissue, or PBMCs (not recorded which). For the CDR3, the sequence is CASSPTTHFSYEQYF. The DNA sequence is as follows: TGTGCCAGCAGCCCTACAACACATTTCTCCTACGAGCAGTACTTC.